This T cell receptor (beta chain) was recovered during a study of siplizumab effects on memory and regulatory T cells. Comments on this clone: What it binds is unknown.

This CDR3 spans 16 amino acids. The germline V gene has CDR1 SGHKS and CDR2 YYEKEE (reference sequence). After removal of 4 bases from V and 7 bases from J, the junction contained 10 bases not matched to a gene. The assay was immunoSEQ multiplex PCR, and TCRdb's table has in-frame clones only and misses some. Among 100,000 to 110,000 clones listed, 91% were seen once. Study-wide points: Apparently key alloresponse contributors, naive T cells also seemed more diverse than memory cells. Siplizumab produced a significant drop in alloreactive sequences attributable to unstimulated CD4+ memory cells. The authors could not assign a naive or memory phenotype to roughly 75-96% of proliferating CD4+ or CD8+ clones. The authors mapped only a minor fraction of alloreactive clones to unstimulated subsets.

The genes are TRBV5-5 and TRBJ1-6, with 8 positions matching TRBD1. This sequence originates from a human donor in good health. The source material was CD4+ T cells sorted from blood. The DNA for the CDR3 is TGTGCCAGCAGCGAGGGGACAGGTGTAAGGAATTCACCCCTCCACTTT. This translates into CASSEGTGVRNSPLHF.